What follows describes a single T cell receptor beta chain. Its antigen is as yet unknown. The V gene end was trimmed by 5 bases and the J gene end by 10 bases; junction bases not matched to a gene: 3. CDR3 length equals 14 residues. CDR1 and CDR2 from the germline V gene are LNHNV and YYDKDF (reference sequence). The table came from immunoSEQ multiplex PCR; TCRdb's copy has only in-frame clones and leaves some out. Of fewer than 25,000 clones in the sample, roughly 97% are singletons; the top ten hold roughly 0.29%. The record originates from a study of B cell selection in AIRE deficiency. General study points: Around a third of healthy-donor shared Treg TCRbeta sequences appeared in patient Tconv cells. Of some 4,000 shared Treg TCRbeta sequences, over 25% were healthy-only, 7.5% to 10% patient-only. Shared Treg sequences were biased toward short CDR3s with few non-templated nucleotide insertions.

Sorting defined conventional CD4 T cells as CD4+CD127+. This receptor was obtained from a human donor with AIRE deficiency. Sequenced input: conventional CD4+ T cells sorted from PBMCs. J is TRBJ2-1 and V is TRBV15; 15 bases are a match to TRBD2. For the CDR3, the DNA is TGTGCCACCAGCGGGGGACTAGCGGGAGGAGAGCAGTTCTTC. It yields the protein CATSGGLAGGEQFF.